The 10 T cell receptor beta chains reported below all come from one sample, sequenced in a study of T cell repertoires in cytomegalovirus infection. TCRdb called the reads again in MiXCR, with one record for every CDR3 protein. The table has 350,000 to 500,000 distinct CDR3 sequences, 25% to 40% seen once. The sample consisted of PBMCs. These receptor sequences come from a human donor in good health (CMV status not recorded). Some clones in this sample may be carry-over from other donors' samples.

This clonotype was detected ten times or more. The rearrangement links TRBV6-1 to TRBJ2-2; maybe TRBD2 (6 bases). The CDR3 spans 15 residues. Trimming took off 7 bases at V and 4 bases at J, with 16 bases between the two ends. Germline-derived CDR1 and CDR2 are MNHNS and SASEGT. CDR3: CASTQLSGSTGELFF. CDR3 bases: TGTGCCAGCACCCAATTAAGCGGGTCCACCGGGGAGCTGTTTTTT.

CDR3: CASSRDRAGQPQHF. The DNA of the CDR3 is TGTGCCAGCAGTCGGGACAGGGCGGGTCAGCCCCAGCATTTT. The chain joins TRBV12-3 or TRBV12-4 to TRBJ1-5; 9 nucleotides align to TRBD1. This CDR3 is 14 amino acids long. V shed 5 bases and J 6 bases; nucleotides not matched to a gene: 5.

The V and J genes are TRBV11-2 and TRBJ1-1; D is uncertain. The germline V and J ends were trimmed by 0 bases and 5 bases, with 7 bases remaining between them. This CDR3 spans 13 amino acids. Germline CDR1 SGHAT, CDR2 FQNNGV. As DNA, the CDR3 is TGTGCCAGCAGCTTAGATTCGGCGACTGAAGCTTTCTTT. It encodes CASSLDSATEAFF.

There are a few counts of this clonotype. The genes are TRBV27 and TRBJ1-4; weak D call: TRBD1 (5 bases). Germline V gene data show CDR1 as MNHEY and CDR2 as SMNVEV (reference sequence). This CDR3 is built from 12 residues. The ends were cut back, 8 bases at V and 8 bases at J, with 12 bases in the middle. DNA of the CDR3: TGTGCCAGCGGGCAGACAGCCGAAAAACTGTTTTTT. Its translation: CASGQTAEKLFF.

This clonotype was detected a few times. The CDR3 reads CASNDVNGYTF. The CDR3 DNA sequence: TGCGCCAGCAACGACGTGAATGGCTACACCTTC. The chain is built from TRBV4-1 and TRBJ1-2, with D uncertain. Germline V gene lookup returns CDR1 MGHRA and CDR2 YSYEKL. V lost 7 bases and J 6 bases, leaving 9 bases between the germline ends. This CDR3 comprises 11 residues.

The sample holds a few counts of this clonotype. The V call is TRBV7-2, the J call TRBJ1-1; D call uncertain. CDR3 length: 11 residues. V was trimmed by 4 bases and J by 11 bases, leaving 11 bases between them. Germline V gives CDR1 SGHTA, CDR2 FQGNSA. The CDR3 DNA reads TGTGCCAGCAGCTATAGGACCCTGGCTTTCTTT. Its protein is CASSYRTLAFF.

This clonotype was counted ten times or more. The chain links TRBV7-6 to TRBJ2-6, with unresolved D. The CDR3 loop spans 17 amino acids. The germline V gene has CDR1 SGHVS and CDR2 FNYEAQ. With 0 bases removed from V and 0 bases from J, the gap between germline ends came to 9 bases. The CDR3 DNA sequence: TGTGCCAGCAGCTTAGCGGCTTCGACCTCTGGGGCCAACGTCCTGACTTTC. This encodes CASSLAASTSGANVLTF.

The V and J genes are TRBV2 and TRBJ1-1, with 8 bases lining up with TRBD1. The CDR3 spans 14 residues. CDR1 and CDR2 from the germline V gene are SNHLY and FYNNEI. V was clipped by 6 bases and J by 7 bases; unmatched bases: 10. This chain's CDR3 is CASRRQGIGDEAFF. The CDR3 DNA reads as TGTGCCAGCAGGAGACAGGGGATCGGGGATGAAGCTTTCTTT.

The chain links TRBV7-2 to TRBJ2-7; TRBD2 agrees at 13 bases. The CDR3 runs 17 residues. The V gene end was trimmed by 3 bases and the J gene end by 1 base; junction bases not matched to a gene: 6. Germline values: CDR1 SGHTA, CDR2 FQGNSA. The CDR3 DNA is TGTGCCAGCAGCTTCACTAGCGGGGGGGCGGGATCCTACGAGCAGTACTTC. Its translation: CASSFTSGGAGSYEQYF.

As concerns this clonotype: A much more abundant neighbour one base away suggests this may be a read error. The genes are TRBV7-9 and TRBJ1-3; no definite D call. In germline, CDR1 is SEHNR, CDR2 FQNEAQ (reference sequence). The CDR3 covers 15 residues. The V end was cut by 11 bases, the J end by 0 bases, with 17 bases between. CDR3 bases: TGTGCCGTCCTAGGACCGAACTACTCTGGAAACACCATATATTTT. Translating gives CAVLGPNYSGNTIYF. Drawing the rest from reference TRBV7-9 and TRBJ1-3, the complete variable domain is DTGVSQNPRHKITKRGQNVTFRCDPISEHNRLYWYRQTLGQGPEFLTYFQNEAQLEKSRLLSDRFSAERPKGSFSTLEIQRTEQGDSAMYLCAVLGPNYSGNTIYFGEGSWLTVV.